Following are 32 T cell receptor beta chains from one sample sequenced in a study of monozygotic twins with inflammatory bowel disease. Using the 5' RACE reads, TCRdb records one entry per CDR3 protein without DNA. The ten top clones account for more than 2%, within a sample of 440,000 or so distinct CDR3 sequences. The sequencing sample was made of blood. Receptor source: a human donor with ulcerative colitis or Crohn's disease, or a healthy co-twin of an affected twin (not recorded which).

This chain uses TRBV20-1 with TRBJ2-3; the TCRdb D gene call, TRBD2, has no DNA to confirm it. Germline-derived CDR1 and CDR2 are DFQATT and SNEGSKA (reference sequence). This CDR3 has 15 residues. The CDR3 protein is CSARSASGSTDTQYF.

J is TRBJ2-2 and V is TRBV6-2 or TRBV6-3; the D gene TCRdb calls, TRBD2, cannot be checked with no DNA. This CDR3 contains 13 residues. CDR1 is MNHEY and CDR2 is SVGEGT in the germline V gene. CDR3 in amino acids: CASTGALYGELFF.

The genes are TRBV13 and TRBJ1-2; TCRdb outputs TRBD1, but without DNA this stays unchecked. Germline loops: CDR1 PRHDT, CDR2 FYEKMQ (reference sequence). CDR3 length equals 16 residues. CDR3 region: CASSLGLVGQGAGYTF.

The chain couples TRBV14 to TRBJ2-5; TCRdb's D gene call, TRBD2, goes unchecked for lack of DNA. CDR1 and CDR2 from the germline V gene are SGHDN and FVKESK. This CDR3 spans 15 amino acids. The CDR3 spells CASSQDFGRVETQYF.

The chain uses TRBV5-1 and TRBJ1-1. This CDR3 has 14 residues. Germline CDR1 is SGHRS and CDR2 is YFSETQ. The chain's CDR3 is CASHKRRGDTEAFF.

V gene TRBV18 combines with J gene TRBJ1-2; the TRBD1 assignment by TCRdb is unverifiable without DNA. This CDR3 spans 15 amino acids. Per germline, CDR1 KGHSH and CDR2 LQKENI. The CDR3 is CASSPPQGTNYGYTF.

The CDR3 region is CASGRGGSGSSYNEQFF. The V gene is TRBV5-1, the J gene TRBJ2-1; TCRdb selects TRBD2, and the lack of DNA leaves this call unchecked. The CDR3 has 17 amino acids. The germline V gene encodes CDR1 SGHRS and CDR2 YFSETQ.

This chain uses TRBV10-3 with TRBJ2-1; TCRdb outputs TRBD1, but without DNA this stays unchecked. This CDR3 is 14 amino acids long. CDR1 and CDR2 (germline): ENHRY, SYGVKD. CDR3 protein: CAISRTGVDNEQFF.

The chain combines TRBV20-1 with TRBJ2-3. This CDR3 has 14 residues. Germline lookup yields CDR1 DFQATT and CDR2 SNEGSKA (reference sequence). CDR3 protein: CSARVVGGTDTQYF.

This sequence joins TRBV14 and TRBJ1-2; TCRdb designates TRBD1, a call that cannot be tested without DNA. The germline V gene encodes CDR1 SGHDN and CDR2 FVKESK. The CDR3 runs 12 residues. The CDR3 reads CASSRLRDLRTF.

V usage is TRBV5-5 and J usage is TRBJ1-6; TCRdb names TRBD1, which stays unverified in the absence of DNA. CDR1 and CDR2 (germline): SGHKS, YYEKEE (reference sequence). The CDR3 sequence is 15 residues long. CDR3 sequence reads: CASSLNRGPDSPLHF. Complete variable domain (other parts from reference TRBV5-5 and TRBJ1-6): DAGVTQSPTHLIKTRGQQVTLRCSPISGHKSVSWYQQVLGQGPQFIFQYYEKEERGRGNFPDRFSARQFPNYSSELNVNALLLGDSALYLCASSLNRGPDSPLHFGNGTRLTVT.

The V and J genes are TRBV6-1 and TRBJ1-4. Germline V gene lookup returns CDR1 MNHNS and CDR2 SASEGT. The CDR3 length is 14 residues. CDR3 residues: CASRNGQDRYGLFF.

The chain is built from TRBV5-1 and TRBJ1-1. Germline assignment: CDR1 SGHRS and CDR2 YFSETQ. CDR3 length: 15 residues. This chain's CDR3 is CASSPGGRVGTEAFF.

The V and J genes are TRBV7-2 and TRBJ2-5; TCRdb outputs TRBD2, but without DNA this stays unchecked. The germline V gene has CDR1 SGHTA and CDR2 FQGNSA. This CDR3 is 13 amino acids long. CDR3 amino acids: CASSLGEAETQYF.

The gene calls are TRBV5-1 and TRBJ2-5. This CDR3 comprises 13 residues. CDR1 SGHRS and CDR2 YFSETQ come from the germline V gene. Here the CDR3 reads CASSFQIRETQHF.

CDR3 loop: CASSVASGGGTDTQYF. This sequence joins TRBV9 and TRBJ2-3; TCRdb indicates TRBD1, and absent DNA this call remains unverified. The germline V gene encodes CDR1 SGDLS and CDR2 YYNGEE. The CDR3 contains 16 residues.

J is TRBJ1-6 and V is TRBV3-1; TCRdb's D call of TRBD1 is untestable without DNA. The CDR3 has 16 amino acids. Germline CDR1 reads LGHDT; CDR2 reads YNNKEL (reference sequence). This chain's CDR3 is CASSPSQGARNSPLHF.

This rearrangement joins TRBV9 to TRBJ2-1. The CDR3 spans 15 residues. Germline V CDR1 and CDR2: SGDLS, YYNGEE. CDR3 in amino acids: CASSVEDRSYNEQFF.

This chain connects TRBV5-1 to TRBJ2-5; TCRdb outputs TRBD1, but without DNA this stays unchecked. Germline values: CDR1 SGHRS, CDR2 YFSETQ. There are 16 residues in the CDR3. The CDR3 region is CASSESGQGFPFGLDF.

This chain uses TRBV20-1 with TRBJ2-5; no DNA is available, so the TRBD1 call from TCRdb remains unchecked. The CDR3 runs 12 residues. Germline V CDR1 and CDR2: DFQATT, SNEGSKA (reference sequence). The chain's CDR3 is CSVRVGTKTDDF.

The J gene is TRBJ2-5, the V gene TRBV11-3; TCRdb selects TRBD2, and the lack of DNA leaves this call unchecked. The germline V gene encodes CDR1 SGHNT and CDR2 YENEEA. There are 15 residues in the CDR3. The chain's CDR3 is CASSPGGGGPETQYF.

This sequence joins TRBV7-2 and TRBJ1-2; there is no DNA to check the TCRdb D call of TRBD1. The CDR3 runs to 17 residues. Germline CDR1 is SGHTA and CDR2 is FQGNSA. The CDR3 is CASSLAKRARELYGYTF. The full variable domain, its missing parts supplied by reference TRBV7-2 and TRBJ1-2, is GAGVSQSPSNKVTEKGKDVELRCDPISGHTALYWYRQSLGQGLEFLIYFQGNSAPDKSGLPSDRFSAERTGGSVSTLTIQRTQQEDSAVYLCASSLAKRARELYGYTFGSGTRLTVV.

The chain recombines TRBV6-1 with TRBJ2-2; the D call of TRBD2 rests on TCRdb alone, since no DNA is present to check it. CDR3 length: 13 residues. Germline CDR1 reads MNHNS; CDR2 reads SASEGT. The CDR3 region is CASRTSGTGELFF.

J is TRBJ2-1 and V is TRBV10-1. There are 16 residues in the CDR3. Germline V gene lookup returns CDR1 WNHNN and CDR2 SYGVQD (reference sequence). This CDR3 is CASSESRGTTYNEQFF.

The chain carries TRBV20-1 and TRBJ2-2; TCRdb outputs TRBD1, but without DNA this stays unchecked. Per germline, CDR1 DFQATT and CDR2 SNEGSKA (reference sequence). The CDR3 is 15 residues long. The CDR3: CSAPHRGVGTGELFF.

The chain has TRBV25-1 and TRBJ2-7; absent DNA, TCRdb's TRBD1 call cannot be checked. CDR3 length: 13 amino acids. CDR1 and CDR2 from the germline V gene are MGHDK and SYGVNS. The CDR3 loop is CASGQGDAYEQYF.

This CDR3 reads CSVEEGYTGELFF. The V call is TRBV29-1, the J call TRBJ2-2. CDR1 and CDR2 (germline): SQVTM, ANQGSEA. The CDR3 loop spans 13 amino acids.

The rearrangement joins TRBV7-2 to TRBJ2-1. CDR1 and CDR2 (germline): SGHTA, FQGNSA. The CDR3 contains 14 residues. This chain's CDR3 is CASSQLLGNNEQFF.

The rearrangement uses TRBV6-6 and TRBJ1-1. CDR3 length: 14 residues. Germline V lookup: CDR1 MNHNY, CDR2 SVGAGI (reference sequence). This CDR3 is CASAGGGVNTEAFF.

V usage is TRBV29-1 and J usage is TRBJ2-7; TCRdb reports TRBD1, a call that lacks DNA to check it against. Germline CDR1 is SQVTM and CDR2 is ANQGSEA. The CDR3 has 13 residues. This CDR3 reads CSGQTGGGSEQYF.

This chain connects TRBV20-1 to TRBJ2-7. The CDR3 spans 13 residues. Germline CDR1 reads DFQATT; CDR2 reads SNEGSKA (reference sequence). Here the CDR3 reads CSALETGAYEQYF.

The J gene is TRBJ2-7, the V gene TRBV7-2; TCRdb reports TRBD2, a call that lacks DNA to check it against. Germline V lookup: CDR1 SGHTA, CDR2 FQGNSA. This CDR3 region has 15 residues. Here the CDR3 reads CASSLGRRPRGEQYF.